Listed below are T cell receptor beta chains from one sample, sequenced in a study of cytomegalovirus exposure and HLA in healthy donors. Profiled with immunoSEQ multiplex PCR; TCRdb holds only in-frame clones, not every one. In the table there are approximately 100,000 clones, 60% to 85% of which are singletons. Specimen: PBMCs. These receptors were obtained from a woman aged 40 to 50 in good health and CMV-seropositive. CDR3s include the opening cysteine and the closing phenylalanine or tryptophan. A D gene is named only where the DNA matches it firmly. Only some rows state a clone size, as once, few, many or a class for expanded clones.

v_call	j_call	d_call	clone_size	cdr3_length	cdr3_aa	cdr3_nt
TRBV10-1	TRBJ2-3	-	few	13	CASSESPRDTQYF	TGCGCCAGCAGTGAGTCGCCCCGGGATACGCAGTATTTT
TRBV19	TRBJ1-6	-	-	16	CASSIPRGGSGSPLHF	TGTGCCAGTAGTATCCCCCGAGGAGGTTCGGGTTCACCCCTCCACTTT
TRBV19	TRBJ2-3	TRBD2	-	17	CASGRSGLAGETDTQYF	TGTGCCAGTGGCCGATCCGGACTAGCGGGGGAAACAGATACGCAGTATTTT
TRBV30	TRBJ1-5	-	-	12	CAWSVEVQPQHF	TGTGCCTGGAGTGTGGAGGTACAGCCCCAGCATTTT
TRBV9	TRBJ1-1	-	-	13	CASSWAEETEAFF	TGTGCCAGCAGCTGGGCGGAGGAAACTGAAGCTTTCTTT
TRBV7-9	TRBJ2-7	-	-	14	CASSLELADYEQYF	TGTGCCAGCAGCCTGGAGTTGGCAGACTACGAGCAGTACTTC
TRBV7-7	TRBJ2-1	-	-	13	CASSFGVGNEQFF	TGTGCTAGCAGCTTCGGAGTAGGCAATGAGCAGTTCTTC
TRBV25-1	TRBJ1-1	-	once	15	CASTPSYRGRTEAFF	TGTGCCAGCACTCCTTCCTACCGGGGGAGGACTGAAGCTTTCTTT
TRBV7-6	TRBJ1-1	-	few	13	CASSLQGGTEAFF	TGTGCCAGCAGCTTACAAGGGGGCACTGAAGCTTTCTTT
TRBV7-6	TRBJ1-2	-	-	15	CASSFLGGVSYGYTF	TGTGCCAGCAGCTTTTTAGGAGGGGTATCCTATGGCTACACCTTC
TRBV15	TRBJ2-5	TRBD2	few	16	CATSRDERGVQETQYF	TGTGCCACCAGCAGAGATGAGCGGGGAGTCCAAGAGACCCAGTACTTC
TRBV5-1	TRBJ1-2	-	-	14	CASSPGDRNYGYTF	TGCGCCAGCAGCCCCGGTGACAGAAACTATGGCTACACCTTC
TRBV11-2	TRBJ2-2	TRBD1	-	17	CASTSQRGPLNTGELFF	TGTGCCAGCACCTCACAAAGGGGGCCGTTGAACACCGGGGAGCTGTTTTTT